This entry features one T cell receptor (beta chain) sequence. This entry comes from a study of neurological immune-mediated disorders. The CDR3 totals 15 residues. Germline V gene sequence: CDR1 SGHTA, CDR2 FQGNSA. Trimming at V came to 5 bases and at J to 5 bases, leaving 9 bases not matched to a gene. MiXCR, applied by TCRdb to the 5' RACE reads, yields one record per CDR3 protein. Among under 40,000 distinct CDR3 sequences listed, 11% to 15% were seen once. The V and J genes are TRBV7-2 and TRBJ2-3, with 8 nucleotides matching TRBD2. The sequence derives from a woman in her fifties or sixties with HTLV-1-associated myelopathy (HAM/TSP). Material for sequencing was PBMCs. The CDR3 nucleotides are TGTGCCAGCAGCAGCGGGGGAGCTGGCGGAGATACGCAGTATTTT. Its translation: CASSSGGAGGDTQYF.